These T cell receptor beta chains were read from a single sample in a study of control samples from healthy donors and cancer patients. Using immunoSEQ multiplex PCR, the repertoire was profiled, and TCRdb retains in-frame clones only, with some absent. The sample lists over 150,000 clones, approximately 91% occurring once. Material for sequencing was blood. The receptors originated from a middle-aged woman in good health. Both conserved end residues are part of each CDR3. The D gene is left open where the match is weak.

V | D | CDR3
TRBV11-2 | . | CASSPNEYREQYF
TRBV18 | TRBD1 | CASSPVSDRGGEQYF
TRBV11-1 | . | CASSFSSDKGQFF
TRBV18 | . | CASSLNVGGQSNEKLFF
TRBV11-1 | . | CASSSAENTGELFF
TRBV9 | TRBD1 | CASTSTGAGEKLFF
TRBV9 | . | CASSVGPQDYEQYF
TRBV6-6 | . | CASSSTSYNEQFF
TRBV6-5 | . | CASRKGQRVTEAFF
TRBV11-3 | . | CASSLDYRSNSPLHF
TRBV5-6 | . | CASSLGSVVGEQYF
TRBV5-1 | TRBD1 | CASSPEPGQGAYYGYTF
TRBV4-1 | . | CASSQGGGSEAFF